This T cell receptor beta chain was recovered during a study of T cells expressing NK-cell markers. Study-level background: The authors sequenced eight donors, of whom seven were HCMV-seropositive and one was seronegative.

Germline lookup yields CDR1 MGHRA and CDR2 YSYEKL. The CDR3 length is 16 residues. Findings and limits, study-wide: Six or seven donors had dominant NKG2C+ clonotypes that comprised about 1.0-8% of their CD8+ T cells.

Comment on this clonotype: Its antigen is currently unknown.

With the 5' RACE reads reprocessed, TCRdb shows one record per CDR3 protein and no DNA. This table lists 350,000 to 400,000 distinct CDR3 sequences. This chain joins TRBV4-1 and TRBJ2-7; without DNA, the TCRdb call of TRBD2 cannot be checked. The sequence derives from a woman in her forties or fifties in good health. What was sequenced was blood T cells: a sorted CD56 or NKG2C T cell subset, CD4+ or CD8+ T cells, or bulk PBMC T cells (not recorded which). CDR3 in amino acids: CASSQVSGAGSTGQYF.